The 14 T cell receptor beta chains below were found in one sample sequenced in a study of CD8+ T cells in alopecia areata. Regarding treatment: oral pan-JAK inhibitor, 5-10 mg twice daily. As the sequencing template, cDNA was produced by extracting RNA and reverse transcribing it. Sequencing used immunoSEQ multiplex PCR; TCRdb keeps in-frame clones, though not all of them. The sample contains roughly 280,000 clones, about 60% of which appear only once. This specimen was CD4+ T cells sorted from blood, taken around week 53, from a patient treated with tofacitinib. All receptors come from a human donor with alopecia areata.

The rearrangement joins TRBV27 to TRBJ2-1; no reliable D call. The germline CDR1 and CDR2 sequences are MNHEY and SMNVEV (reference sequence). This CDR3 has 11 residues. Trimming cost V 6 bases and J 9 bases, with 9 bases left between them. Written as DNA, the CDR3 is TGTGCCAGCAGGGTATGGGGTGAGCAGTTCTTC. Translating gives CASRVWGEQFF.

V is TRBV30 and J is TRBJ2-6; the D gene is possibly TRBD2 (5 bases). V dropped 2 bases and J dropped 0 bases, with 14 bases sitting between them. This CDR3 is built from 17 residues. The germline CDR1 and CDR2 sequences are GTSNPN and SVGIG (reference sequence). The CDR3 sequence is CAWSKRAGTSGANVLTF. The CDR3 DNA reads TGTGCCTGGAGTAAGAGGGCCGGCACCTCTGGGGCCAACGTCCTGACTTTC.

The V call is TRBV7-9, the J call TRBJ2-1; possibly TRBD2 for D (5 bases). With 4 bases removed from V and 7 bases from J, the gap between germline ends came to 23 bases. The CDR3 sequence is 17 residues long. Germline V gives CDR1 SEHNR, CDR2 FQNEAQ (reference sequence). The CDR3 coding sequence is TGTGCCAGCAGCTCCCAATTACTGACATGGTCGGGAAATGAGCAGTTCTTC. Residues: CASSSQLLTWSGNEQFF.

The chain uses TRBV30 and TRBJ1-2, with unresolved D. The V end was cut by 6 bases, the J end by 0 bases, with 5 bases between. The germline V gene encodes CDR1 GTSNPN and CDR2 SVGIG (reference sequence). The CDR3 runs 11 residues. The CDR3 loop is CACKANYGYTF. The CDR3 coding sequence is TGTGCCTGTAAGGCTAACTATGGCTACACCTTC.

The table lists this clone with a few counts. The rearrangement links TRBV29-1 to TRBJ2-7, with TRBD1 matching over 11 bases. Per the germline V gene, CDR1 is SQVTM and CDR2 is ANQGSEA. The V gene end was trimmed by 6 bases and the J gene end by 7 bases; junction bases not matched to a gene: 11. This CDR3 is 14 amino acids long. CDR3 region: CSVVVGQGVKEQYF. The CDR3 DNA reads TGCAGCGTCGTAGTGGGACAGGGGGTAAAAGAGCAGTACTTC.

This clone came up a few times. The chain carries TRBV11-2 and TRBJ2-1; D may be TRBD1 (5 bases). This CDR3 spans 15 amino acids. The germline V gene has CDR1 SGHAT and CDR2 FQNNGV. V lost 4 bases and J 1 base, leaving 11 bases between the germline ends. The CDR3 sequence is CASSSIRQSYNEQFF. CDR3 coding DNA: TGTGCCAGCAGCTCCATTCGACAGTCCTACAATGAGCAGTTCTTC.

The CDR3 bases are TGTGCCAGTAGTGAGGAGACGGCCAGTCCCCAGCATTTT. Translated, it gives CASSEETASPQHF. This sequence joins TRBV19 and TRBJ1-5, with unresolved D. The CDR3 spans 13 residues. V was shortened by 5 bases and J by 10 bases, with 15 bases between the two germline ends. Germline V CDR1 and CDR2: LNHDA, SQIVND (reference sequence).

V usage is TRBV27 and J usage is TRBJ2-3, with TRBD2 matching 8 bases. Per the germline V gene, CDR1 is MNHEY and CDR2 is SMNVEV (reference sequence). V lost 1 base and J lost 1; bases outside the gene matches: 4. The CDR3 has 16 amino acids. CDR3 region: CASSLLGSGGTDTQYF. The CDR3 coding sequence is TGTGCCAGCAGTTTATTAGGTAGCGGGGGCACAGATACGCAGTATTTT.

This chain joins TRBV13 and TRBJ2-7; the D is unclear. This CDR3 has 12 amino acids. Germline V gene lookup returns CDR1 PRHDT and CDR2 FYEKMQ (reference sequence). Between the trimmed V and J ends, which lost 9 bases and 3 bases, there was a span of 12 bases. The CDR3 loop reads CASSTSLYEQYF. DNA for the CDR3: TGTGCCAGTAGCACCTCGCTCTACGAGCAGTACTTC.

This chain joins TRBV19 and TRBJ1-5, with 7 bases matching TRBD1. This CDR3 spans 17 amino acids. J lost 4 bases, V lost 0 bases, and 9 bases had no gene match. CDR1 and CDR2 from the germline V gene are LNHDA and SQIVND (reference sequence). In DNA form, the CDR3 reads TGTGCCAGTAGTATAGATCTCTACAGGGGAAGTAATCAGCCCCAGCATTTT. It is translated as CASSIDLYRGSNQPQHF.

The CDR3 spells CASSAKFSAEQFF. The CDR3 DNA follows: TGTGCCAGCAGCGCTAAATTTAGCGCTGAGCAGTTCTTC. The rearrangement links TRBV9 to TRBJ2-1; weak D call: TRBD2 (5 bases). V dropped 3 bases and J dropped 9 bases, with 13 bases sitting between them. CDR1 is SGDLS and CDR2 is YYNGEE in the germline V gene. There are 13 residues in the CDR3.

The CDR3 DNA reads TGTGCCTGGAGGACGGGACAGGGTCTCTATGGCTACACCTTC. Amino acids: CAWRTGQGLYGYTF. The chain uses TRBV30 and TRBJ1-2; 9 nucleotides agree with TRBD1. The CDR3 is 14 amino acids. J lost 4 bases, V lost 3 bases, and 6 bases had no gene match. Germline assignment: CDR1 GTSNPN and CDR2 SVGIG (reference sequence). The complete variable domain, with remaining parts taken from reference TRBV30 and TRBJ1-2, reads SQTIHQWPATLVQPVGSPLSLECTVEGTSNPNLYWYRQAAGRGLQLLFYSVGIGQISSEVPQNLSASRPQDRQFILSSKKLLLSDSGFYLCAWRTGQGLYGYTFGSGTRLTVV.

The chain uses TRBV7-2 and TRBJ2-7; D tentatively fits TRBD1 or TRBD2 (6 bases each). The CDR3 runs to 16 residues. Between the trimmed V and J ends, which lost 5 bases and 2 bases, there was a span of 19 bases. Looked up from germline, CDR1 is SGHTA and CDR2 is FQGNSA. DNA of the CDR3: TGTGCCAGCAGCCATCCCCCATGGCGGGACACCTACGAGCAGTACTTC. Translating it yields CASSHPPWRDTYEQYF.

V gene TRBV27 combines with J gene TRBJ2-2, with TRBD1 matching over 10 bases. Germline values: CDR1 MNHEY, CDR2 SMNVEV (reference sequence). With 1 base clipped from V and 3 bases from J, the junction kept 2 bases outside the gene matches. The CDR3 is made up of 16 amino acids. The CDR3 DNA follows: TGTGCCAGCAGTTTATATGGGACAGGGGACACCGGGGAGCTGTTTTTT. This sequence encodes CASSLYGTGDTGELFF.